This T cell receptor beta chain was recovered during a study of OX40 agonist ivuxolimab in advanced cancers. Assay used: immunoSEQ multiplex PCR; TCRdb lists only in-frame clones, some missing. Of about 22,000 clones listed, more than 70% are singletons. This clone was counted once. Antigen unknown. Findings and limits, study-wide: The authors did not determine the antigen specificity of the expanded peripheral T cells.

After removal of 3 bases from V and 3 bases from J, the junction contained 5 bases not matched to a gene. From germline, CDR1 is MNHNS and CDR2 SASEGT. This CDR3 is built from 15 residues. This clonotype originated in an adult with an advanced solid tumor such as melanoma, head and neck, liver or kidney cancer. V and J are TRBV6-1 and TRBJ2-7, with 10 bases identical to TRBD2. Material: CD4+ or CD8+ T cells sorted from blood, obtained in a trial of the OX40 agonist ivuxolimab. CDR3 DNA sequence: TGTGCCAGCAGTGATGGTAGACTAGCGGGCTACGAGCAGTACTTC. This gives the protein CASSDGRLAGYEQYF.